This T cell receptor beta chain was sequenced during a study of blood T cell repertoires in COVID-19. Study information: Nucleic acid was either cDNA or gDNA, and it came from T cells, B-cell-depleted T cells, or PBMCs.

Participant ages covered about 18 to 95 years across 24 US areas. Participants' own reports of clinical history determined their cohort assignment. A COVID-19 case was met by exposed participants within 2 weeks before study entry. Per germline, CDR1 DFQATT and CDR2 SNEGSKA (reference sequence). This CDR3 spans 17 amino acids. Trimming took 3 bases from V and 8 from J; bases not matched to a gene: 12. TCRdb's copy holds only in-frame clones and misses some; the assay was immunoSEQ multiplex PCR. The table records hundreds of thousands of clones, around nine tenths of them present only once. The specimen sequenced was PBMCs or T cells enriched from blood (not recorded which). This receptor was identified in a woman aged 50 to 60 who had been exposed to COVID-19. V is TRBV20-1 and J is TRBJ2-1; 14 nucleotides align to TRBD2. CDR3 amino acids: CSASTGTSGGLLDEQFF. The CDR3 coding sequence is TGCAGTGCTAGTACCGGGACTAGCGGGGGACTTTTGGATGAGCAGTTCTTC.